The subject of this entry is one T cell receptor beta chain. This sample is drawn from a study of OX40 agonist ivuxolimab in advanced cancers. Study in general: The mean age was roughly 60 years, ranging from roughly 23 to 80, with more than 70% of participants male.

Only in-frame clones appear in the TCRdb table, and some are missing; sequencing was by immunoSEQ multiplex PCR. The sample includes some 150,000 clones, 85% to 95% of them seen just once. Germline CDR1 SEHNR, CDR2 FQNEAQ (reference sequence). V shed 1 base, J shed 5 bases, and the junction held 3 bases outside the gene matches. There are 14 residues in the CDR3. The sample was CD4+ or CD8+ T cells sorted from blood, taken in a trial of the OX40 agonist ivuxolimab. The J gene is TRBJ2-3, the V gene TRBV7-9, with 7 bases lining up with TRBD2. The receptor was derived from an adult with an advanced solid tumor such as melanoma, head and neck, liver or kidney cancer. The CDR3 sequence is CASSLGTSQDTQYF. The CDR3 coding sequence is TGTGCCAGCAGCTTAGGGACTAGTCAAGATACGCAGTATTTT.